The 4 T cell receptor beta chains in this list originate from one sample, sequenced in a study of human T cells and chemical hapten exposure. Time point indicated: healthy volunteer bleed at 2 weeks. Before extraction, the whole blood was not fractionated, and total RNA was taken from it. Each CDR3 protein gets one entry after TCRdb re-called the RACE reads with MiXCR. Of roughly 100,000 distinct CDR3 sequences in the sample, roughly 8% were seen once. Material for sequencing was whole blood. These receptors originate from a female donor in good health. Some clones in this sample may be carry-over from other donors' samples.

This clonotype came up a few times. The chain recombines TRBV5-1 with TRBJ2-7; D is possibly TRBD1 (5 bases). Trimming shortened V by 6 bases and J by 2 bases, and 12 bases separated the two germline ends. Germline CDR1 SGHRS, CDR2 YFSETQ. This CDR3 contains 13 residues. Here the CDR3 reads CASTPTETYEQYF. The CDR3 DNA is TGCGCCAGCACCCCGACAGAAACCTACGAGCAGTACTTC. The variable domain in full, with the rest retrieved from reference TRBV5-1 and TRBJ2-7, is KAGVTQTPRYLIKTRGQQVTLSCSPISGHRSVSWYQQTPGQGLQFLFEYFSETQRNKGNFPGRFSGRQFSNSRSEMNVSTLELGDSALYLCASTPTETYEQYFGPGTRLTVT.

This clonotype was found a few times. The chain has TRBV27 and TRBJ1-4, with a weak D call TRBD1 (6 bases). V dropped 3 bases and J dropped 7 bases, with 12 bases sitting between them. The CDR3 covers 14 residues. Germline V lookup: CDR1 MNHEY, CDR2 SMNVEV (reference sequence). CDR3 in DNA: TGTGCCAGCAGTTTTTCACAGGGTGGTGAAAAACTGTTTTTT. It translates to CASSFSQGGEKLFF.

DNA for the CDR3: TGTGCCAGCAGTTTGCGGTGGAACACTGAAGCTTTCTTT. Amino acid sequence: CASSLRWNTEAFF. The genes are TRBV12-3 or TRBV12-4 and TRBJ1-1; D not certain. CDR3 length: 13 amino acids. With 3 bases removed from V and 1 base from J, the gap between germline ends came to 6 bases.

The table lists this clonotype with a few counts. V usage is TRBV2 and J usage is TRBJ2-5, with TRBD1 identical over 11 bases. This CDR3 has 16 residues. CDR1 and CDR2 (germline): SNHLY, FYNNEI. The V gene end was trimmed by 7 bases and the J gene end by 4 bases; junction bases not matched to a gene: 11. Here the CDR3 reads CASISSGQGVGETQYF. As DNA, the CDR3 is TGTGCCAGCATATCCTCGGGACAGGGGGTCGGAGAGACCCAGTACTTC.